These 17 T cell receptor beta chains were sequenced from one sample in a study of cytomegalovirus exposure and HLA in healthy donors. Primers: 60 Vbeta forward and 13 Jbeta reverse. Assay used: immunoSEQ multiplex PCR; TCRdb lists only in-frame clones, some missing. This table holds tens of thousands of clones, roughly 9.1% found once. Sequencing was done on a sample of PBMCs. All receptors derive from a man aged 55-75 years in good health and CMV-seropositive.

This clone was seen only a few times. This chain uses TRBV20-1 with TRBJ1-2; TRBD1 might be the D (6 bases). The germline CDR1 and CDR2 sequences are DFQATT and SNEGSKA (reference sequence). This CDR3 contains 11 residues. Trimming took 7 bases from V and 4 from J, leaving 10 bases between them. CDR3 coding DNA: TGCAGTGTTAGGACAGCCTATGGCTACACCTTC. The encoded protein is CSVRTAYGYTF.

The V call is TRBV12-1, the J call TRBJ2-3; TRBD2, the D gene given by the table, was not confirmed from the DNA. TRBV12-1 represents a pseudogene. This CDR3 has 15 residues. CDR3 coding DNA: TGTGCCAGCAGCTTTCTCAACCTGGAGACAGATACGCAGTATTTT. Translating gives CASSFLNLETDTQYF.

This clone was recorded a few times. The V call is TRBV6-5, the J call TRBJ2-5; 12 nucleotides agree with TRBD1. CDR1 is MNHEY and CDR2 is SVGAGI in the germline V gene. The CDR3 is 16 residues long. The V gene end was trimmed by 4 bases and the J gene end by 2 bases; junction bases not matched to a gene: 5. CDR3 coding DNA: TGTGCCAGCAGTTGGGGGACAGGGGGCTATCAAGAGACCCAGTACTTC. Encoded protein: CASSWGTGGYQETQYF.

This rearrangement joins TRBV25-1 to TRBJ2-3, with D perhaps matching TRBD2 (5 bases). The V end was cut by 5 bases, the J end by 3 bases, with 12 bases between. This CDR3 has 14 residues. Germline V CDR1 and CDR2: MGHDK, SYGVNS. This chain's CDR3 is CASSRGLGTDTQYF. The CDR3 DNA is TGTGCCAGCAGTCGGGGATTAGGTACAGATACGCAGTATTTT.

The V call is TRBV19, the J call TRBJ2-3; 7 bases line up with TRBD2. With 6 bases clipped from V and 1 base from J, the junction kept 4 bases outside the gene matches. The CDR3 contains 14 residues. Germline CDR1 LNHDA, CDR2 SQIVND (reference sequence). DNA for the CDR3: TGTGCCAGTAGGAGCCTAGCGGGCACAGATACGCAGTATTTT. Translated: CASRSLAGTDTQYF. The full variable domain, its missing parts supplied by reference TRBV19 and TRBJ2-3, is DGGITQSPKYLFRKEGQNVTLSCEQNLNHDAMYWYRQDPGQGLRLIYYSQIVNDFQKGDIAEGYSVSREKKESFPLTVTSAQKNPTAFYLCASRSLAGTDTQYFGPGTRLTVL.

The rearrangement uses TRBV5-1 and TRBJ2-3; a weak D match, TRBD1 (5 bases). V lost 4 bases to trimming and J lost 3 bases, with 15 bases between them. This CDR3 is built from 15 residues. Germline CDR1 and CDR2: SGHRS and YFSETQ. The CDR3 here is CASSLRAPGTDTQYF. CDR3 bases: TGCGCCAGCAGCCTCCGGGCCCCAGGGACAGATACGCAGTATTTT. The whole variable domain, filled in from reference TRBV5-1 and TRBJ2-3, reads KAGVTQTPRYLIKTRGQQVTLSCSPISGHRSVSWYQQTPGQGLQFLFEYFSETQRNKGNFPGRFSGRQFSNSRSEMNVSTLELGDSALYLCASSLRAPGTDTQYFGPGTRLTVL.

The table lists this clone with a few counts. The chain carries TRBV18 and TRBJ1-5, with no clear D. V lost 0 bases and J lost 7, with 7 bases in between. Germline V gives CDR1 KGHSH, CDR2 LQKENI. This CDR3 comprises 13 residues. CDR3 DNA: TGTGCCAGCTCACCACCGAACGGGCAGCCCCAGCATTTT. It is translated as CASSPPNGQPQHF.

This clone was seen a few times. The rearrangement joins TRBV5-4 to TRBJ1-2; 8 bases match TRBD1. V was pared by 4 bases and J by 8 bases, with 10 bases of the junction left unmatched. The CDR3 spans 14 residues. The germline V gene has CDR1 SGHNT and CDR2 YYREEE (reference sequence). The CDR3 reads CASSPKQGEKGYTF. The CDR3 bases are TGTGCCAGCAGCCCCAAACAGGGGGAAAAAGGCTACACCTTC.

This clone has a handful of counts. The chain is built from TRBV5-6 and TRBJ2-3; TRBD2 aligns across 9 bases. The CDR3 is 16 residues long. CDR1 is SGHDT, CDR2 YYEEEE, per germline. V was clipped by 4 bases and J by 4 bases; unmatched bases: 10. The CDR3 DNA follows: TGTGCCAGCAGCCCGTGGGAGGCGGGGGGGGCAGATACGCAGTATTTT. It yields the protein CASSPWEAGGADTQYF.

This clone was detected only a few times. The chain recombines TRBV19 with TRBJ2-3, with 9 bases aligning to TRBD1. The germline V gene encodes CDR1 LNHDA and CDR2 SQIVND (reference sequence). The CDR3 loop spans 15 amino acids. Germline trimming cut 7 bases from V and 1 base from J; bases unmatched to any gene: 6. The CDR3 bases are TGTGCCAGTATCCCGGACAGGGGCCGCACAGATACGCAGTATTTT. Protein product: CASIPDRGRTDTQYF.

Only a few counts were recorded for this clone. The genes are TRBV5-1 and TRBJ1-1; D not certain. The germline V and J ends were trimmed by 0 bases and 4 bases, with 10 bases remaining between them. The CDR3 consists of 14 residues. Per the germline V gene, CDR1 is SGHRS and CDR2 is YFSETQ. This CDR3 reads CASSLGAGVTEAFF. The CDR3 DNA reads as TGCGCCAGCAGCTTGGGGGCAGGCGTCACTGAAGCTTTCTTT.

This clone was seen only a few times. The V gene is TRBV6-6, the J gene TRBJ1-3, with D unresolved. CDR1 is MNHNY, CDR2 SVGAGI, per germline (reference sequence). V lost 2 bases, J lost 2 bases, and 4 bases lay in between. This CDR3 is built from 13 residues. The CDR3 DNA sequence: TGTGCCAGCAGTTACGCAGCTGGAAACACCATATATTTT. It encodes CASSYAAGNTIYF.

This chain connects TRBV5-1 to TRBJ2-5; D perhaps matches TRBD1 (5 bases). The V gene's germline CDR1 is SGHRS and CDR2 YFSETQ. V dropped 4 bases and J dropped 3 bases, with 10 bases sitting between them. There are 13 residues in the CDR3. The CDR3 nucleotides are TGCGCCAGCAGCAGCAGGACAAAAGAGACCCAGTACTTC. As protein: CASSSRTKETQYF. The whole variable domain, filled in from reference TRBV5-1 and TRBJ2-5, reads KAGVTQTPRYLIKTRGQQVTLSCSPISGHRSVSWYQQTPGQGLQFLFEYFSETQRNKGNFPGRFSGRQFSNSRSEMNVSTLELGDSALYLCASSSRTKETQYFGPGTRLLVL.

There are a few counts of this clone. V is TRBV19 and J is TRBJ2-5; weak D call: TRBD2 (5 bases). Trimming stripped 9 bases from V and 1 base from J, with 9 bases between. This CDR3 contains 12 residues. Germline V lookup: CDR1 LNHDA, CDR2 SQIVND (reference sequence). The CDR3 region is CASLEVQETQYF. The CDR3 nucleotides are TGTGCCAGCTTGGAGGTCCAAGAGACCCAGTACTTC.

The rearrangement links TRBV18 to TRBJ2-3, with 8 nucleotides matching TRBD1. Per the germline V gene, CDR1 is KGHSH and CDR2 is LQKENI. The CDR3 totals 14 residues. V lost 4 bases and J lost 4; bases outside the gene matches: 4. The CDR3 loop reads CASSRQGWADTQYF. The CDR3 DNA is TGTGCCAGCTCACGACAGGGGTGGGCAGATACGCAGTATTTT.

V and J are TRBV28 and TRBJ1-5; D gene ambiguous. Trimming took 9 bases from V and 7 from J, leaving 13 bases between them. The CDR3 has 12 residues. Germline V gives CDR1 MDHEN, CDR2 SYDVKM. The CDR3 nucleotides are TGTGCCAGTGATCCGGGTCGGCAGCCCCAGCATTTT. Its protein product is CASDPGRQPQHF.

This clone has just a few counts. The V call is TRBV7-2, the J call TRBJ2-3; 9 nucleotides line up with TRBD1. V was clipped by 5 bases and J by 3 bases; unmatched bases: 6. This CDR3 has 15 amino acids. In germline, CDR1 is SGHTA, CDR2 FQGNSA. The CDR3, as DNA: TGTGCCAGCAGCCAGGACAGGGGAAAAACAGATACGCAGTATTTT. Protein: CASSQDRGKTDTQYF.